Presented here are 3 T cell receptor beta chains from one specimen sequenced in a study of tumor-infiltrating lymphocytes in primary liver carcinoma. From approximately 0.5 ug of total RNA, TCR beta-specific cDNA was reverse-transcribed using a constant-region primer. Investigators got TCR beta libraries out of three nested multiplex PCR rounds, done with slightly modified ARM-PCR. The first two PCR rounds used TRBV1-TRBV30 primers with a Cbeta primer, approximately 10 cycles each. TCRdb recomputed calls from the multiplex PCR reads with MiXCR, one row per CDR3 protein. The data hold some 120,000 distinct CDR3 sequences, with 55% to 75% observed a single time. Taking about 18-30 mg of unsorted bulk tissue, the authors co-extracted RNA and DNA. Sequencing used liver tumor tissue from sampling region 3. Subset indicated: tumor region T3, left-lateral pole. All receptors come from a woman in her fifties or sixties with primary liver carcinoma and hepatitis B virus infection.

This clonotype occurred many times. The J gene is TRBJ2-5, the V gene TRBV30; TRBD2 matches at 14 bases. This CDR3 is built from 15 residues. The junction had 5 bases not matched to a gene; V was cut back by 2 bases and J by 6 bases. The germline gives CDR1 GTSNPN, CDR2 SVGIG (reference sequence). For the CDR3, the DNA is TGTGCCTGGAGTCCTGGGACTAGCGGGAGACAGACCCAGTACTTC. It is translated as CAWSPGTSGRQTQYF.

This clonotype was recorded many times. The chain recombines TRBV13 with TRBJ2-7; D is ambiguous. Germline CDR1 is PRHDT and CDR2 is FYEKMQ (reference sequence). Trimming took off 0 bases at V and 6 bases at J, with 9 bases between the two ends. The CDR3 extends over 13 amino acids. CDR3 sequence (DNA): TGTGCCAGCAGCTTAGGCTCCTCTAGCGAGCAGTACTTC. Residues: CASSLGSSSEQYF.

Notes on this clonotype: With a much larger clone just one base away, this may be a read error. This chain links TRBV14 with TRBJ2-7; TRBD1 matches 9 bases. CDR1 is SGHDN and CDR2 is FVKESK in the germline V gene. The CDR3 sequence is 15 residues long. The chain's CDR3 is CARSLRRTGAYEQYF. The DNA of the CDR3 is TGTGCCAGAAGCCTACGCCGGACAGGGGCCTACGAGCAGTACTTC.